This T cell receptor beta chain appears in the sequencing data of a study of OX40 agonist ivuxolimab in advanced cancers. Clones were read by immunoSEQ multiplex PCR, and TCRdb kept only the in-frame ones, dropping some. Of 66,000 or so clones in the sample, about four fifths were seen once. The germline CDR1 and CDR2 sequences are SEHNR and FQNEAQ (reference sequence). The V and J ends lost 5 bases and 2 bases respectively, with 11 bases between them. The length of the CDR3 is 14 residues. This material consisted of CD4+ or CD8+ T cells sorted from blood, taken in a trial of the OX40 agonist ivuxolimab. The V gene is TRBV7-9, the J gene TRBJ2-3, with D unclear. The TCR originated in an adult with an advanced solid tumor such as melanoma, head and neck, liver or kidney cancer. This CDR3 reads CASSRAQITDTQYF. The CDR3 DNA is TGTGCCAGCAGCCGGGCCCAAATCACAGATACGCAGTATTTT.